This T cell receptor beta chain is drawn from a study of T cell changes during pregnancy in multiple sclerosis. Assay: immunoSEQ multiplex PCR; the TCRdb copy retains only in-frame clones and omits some. This sample yields around 55,000 clones, of which 90% to 95% are seen a single time; approximately 3.5% belongs to the top ten. This CDR3 spans 17 amino acids. V shed 0 bases and J shed 3 bases, with 14 bases lying between them. From germline, CDR1 is LGHNA and CDR2 YNFKEQ. The source is a female donor with multiple sclerosis, enrolled in a pregnancy study. The genes are TRBV4-2 and TRBJ2-2; D may be TRBD1 (6 bases). The starting material was CD8+ T cells from peripheral blood mononuclear cells, obtained in the third trimester of pregnancy. Here the CDR3 DNA reads TGTGCCAGCAGCCAAGATAACAGGGAGACGGACACCGGGGAGCTGTTTTTT. Translation: CASSQDNRETDTGELFF.